The 28 T cell receptor beta chains in this list originate from one sample, sequenced in a study of spatial heterogeneity in lung cancer. Study-level results: One measure, the expanded intratumoral alpha and beta TCR count, tracked tumor mutation counts.

Time point given: sample taken at primary tumor resection. Their recognized antigens are unknown. TCRdb redid the calling of the 5' RACE reads with MiXCR, one entry per CDR3 protein. This table has about 5,900 distinct CDR3 sequences, around a sixth appearing once. Sequenced material: lung tumor tissue, taken at surgery. Every receptor here comes from a male donor with early-stage non-small cell lung cancer.

Only a few counts were recorded for this clonotype. The chain has TRBV10-3 and TRBJ2-3; unclear D gene. The CDR3 runs to 14 residues. V was cut by 8 bases and J by 4 bases, with 16 bases left in between. Looked up from germline, CDR1 is ENHRY and CDR2 is SYGVKD. CDR3 nucleotide sequence: TGTGCCATCTCGGCGGCGGTTGGCGCAGATACGCAGTATTTT. This encodes CAISAAVGADTQYF.

Only a few counts were recorded for this clonotype. The V and J genes are TRBV28 and TRBJ2-7, with 8 bases aligning to TRBD1. The CDR3 is made up of 14 amino acids. Germline values: CDR1 MDHEN, CDR2 SYDVKM. Unmatched junction bases numbered 4, after V lost 6 bases and J lost 0 bases. The CDR3 protein is CASRDRVNSYEQYF. CDR3 in DNA: TGTGCCAGCAGGGACAGGGTCAACTCCTACGAGCAGTACTTC.

The V call is TRBV29-1, the J call TRBJ1-4; TRBD1 aligns across 7 bases. The CDR3 length is 13 residues. Germline loops: CDR1 SQVTM, CDR2 ANQGSEA. The CDR3 loop reads CSATGATNEKLFF. Written as DNA, the CDR3 is TGCAGTGCCACAGGGGCCACTAATGAAAAACTGTTTTTT.

By frequency in the sample, this clonotype is medium-sized. This chain links TRBV7-3 with TRBJ2-3; 8 bases are a match to TRBD2. V gave up 5 bases and J gave up 5 bases; unmatched junction bases: 9. This CDR3 contains 15 residues. CDR1 and CDR2 (germline): SGHTA, FQGTGA. CDR3 DNA sequence: TGTGCCAGCAGCCATGCGTCGGGGGGGCGAGATACGCAGTATTTT. It yields the protein CASSHASGGRDTQYF.

This clonotype was recorded at least ten times. This rearrangement joins TRBV12-3 or TRBV12-4 to TRBJ2-7, with a weak D call TRBD2 (5 bases). The V end was cut by 0 bases, the J end by 6 bases, with 15 bases between. The CDR3 consists of 15 residues. The CDR3 spells CASSLASAEVGEQYF. The CDR3 DNA reads TGTGCCAGCAGTTTAGCCTCCGCGGAGGTAGGCGAGCAGTACTTC.

By share of the sample, this clonotype is medium-sized (0.01 to 0.1%). The chain has TRBV18 and TRBJ2-3, with a possible D match to TRBD1 (5 bases). Germline-derived CDR1 and CDR2 are KGHSH and LQKENI. The CDR3 totals 13 residues. V was pared by 3 bases and J by 6 bases, with 10 bases between. Here the CDR3 DNA reads TGTGCCAGCTCACCTAGGGGCTCGGATACGCAGTATTTT. Its protein is CASSPRGSDTQYF.

Relative to its sample, this clonotype is medium-sized. The J gene is TRBJ2-1, the V gene TRBV2; TRBD2 matches at 13 bases. Germline V gene lookup returns CDR1 SNHLY and CDR2 FYNNEI. The CDR3 extends over 16 amino acids. After removal of 4 bases from V and 12 bases from J, the junction contained 12 bases not matched to a gene. The CDR3 DNA is TGTGCCAGCAGTGCTAGCCCCGGGACTAGCGGGACTCGGCAGTTCTTC. Translating it yields CASSASPGTSGTRQFF.

This clonotype qualifies as medium-sized. The genes are TRBV20-1 and TRBJ1-1; D not certain. CDR1 and CDR2 from the germline V gene are DFQATT and SNEGSKA (reference sequence). This CDR3 spans 14 amino acids. The germline V and J ends were trimmed by 1 base and 3 bases, with 12 bases remaining between them. In DNA, the CDR3 is TGCAGTGCTAGAGCCATGGGATGGGACACTGAAGCTTTCTTT. This gives the protein CSARAMGWDTEAFF.

This clonotype has only a few counts. The CDR3 reads CASKDNLAKNIQYF. As DNA, the CDR3 is TGTGCCAGTAAGGATAACCTAGCCAAAAACATTCAGTACTTC. The chain combines TRBV19 with TRBJ2-4; D uncertain. Trimming left V 7 bases short and J 0 bases short, with 10 bases between. CDR1 and CDR2 from the germline V gene are LNHDA and SQIVND (reference sequence). The CDR3 has 14 amino acids.

This clonotype was observed at least ten times. This chain links TRBV9 with TRBJ2-3, with 7 bases matching TRBD1. Germline values: CDR1 SGDLS, CDR2 YYNGEE. This CDR3 contains 16 residues. V gave up 3 bases and J gave up 1 base; unmatched junction bases: 8. The CDR3 is CASSAPGQLGTDTQYF. DNA of the CDR3: TGTGCCAGCAGCGCCCCGGGACAGCTAGGCACAGATACGCAGTATTTT.

A few counts support this clonotype. The chain employs TRBV9 and TRBJ2-7; D is ambiguous. The CDR3 has 14 residues. Germline CDR1 reads SGDLS; CDR2 reads YYNGEE. V was trimmed by 3 bases and J by 0 bases, leaving 10 bases between them. The CDR3 loop is CASSGPGPSYEQYF. CDR3 in DNA: TGTGCCAGCAGCGGACCCGGTCCCTCCTACGAGCAGTACTTC.

J is TRBJ2-1 and V is TRBV6-2 or TRBV6-3; TRBD2 might be the D (5 bases). The V end was cut by 8 bases, the J end by 3 bases, with 14 bases between. The CDR3 covers 14 residues. Germline-derived CDR1 and CDR2 are MNHEY and SVGEGT. The CDR3 reads CASEGDSFYNEQFF. The DNA of the CDR3 is TGTGCCAGCGAGGGAGACTCCTTCTACAATGAGCAGTTCTTC.

Within the sample, this clonotype is medium-sized. The J gene is TRBJ2-3, the V gene TRBV12-3 or TRBV12-4; D is undetermined. V lost 2 bases and J lost 1, with 4 bases in between. The CDR3 covers 13 residues. CDR3 region: CASSLRGTDTQYF. CDR3 coding DNA: TGTGCCAGCAGTTTACGGGGCACAGATACGCAGTATTTT.

Judged by abundance, this clonotype is medium-sized. The gene calls are TRBV5-6 and TRBJ2-5; D is unclear. V was pared by 2 bases and J by 3 bases, with 11 bases between. Germline V gives CDR1 SGHDT, CDR2 YYEEEE. The CDR3 sequence is 14 residues long. In nucleotides, the CDR3 is TGTGCCAGCAGCTTCTGGACCCGGAAAGAGACCCAGTACTTC. Residues: CASSFWTRKETQYF.

To note about this clonotype: A much larger clone lies a single base off, so this may be a read error. The genes are TRBV18 and TRBJ1-1; unclear D gene. CDR1 and CDR2 from the germline V gene are KGHSH and LQKENI. The length of the CDR3 is 16 residues. CDR3 loop: CVSSPPASVMNTEAFF. The CDR3 DNA is TGTGTCAGCTCACCCCCCGCTTCAGTGATGAACACTGAAGCTTTCTTT.

This clonotype is categorized as medium-sized (0.01 to 0.1%). The chain has TRBV12-3 or TRBV12-4 and TRBJ1-5; no reliable D call. The CDR3 is 13 amino acids. Trimming removed 3 bases from V and 3 bases from J, with 6 bases in between. The CDR3, as DNA: TGTGCCAGCAGTTTGGCCTTCAATCAGCCCCAGCATTTT. Encoded protein: CASSLAFNQPQHF.

The chain employs TRBV12-3 or TRBV12-4 and TRBJ2-7; 13 nucleotides line up with TRBD2. CDR3 length: 15 residues. The J segment lost 3 bases and the V segment lost 3 bases, leaving 2 bases of the junction unmatched. The CDR3 here is CASSFGTSGDYEQYF. CDR3 coding DNA: TGTGCCAGCAGTTTCGGGACTAGCGGGGACTACGAGCAGTACTTC.

This clonotype is medium-sized in the sample. This chain connects TRBV20-1 to TRBJ1-4; TRBD1 matches 12 bases. Looked up from germline, CDR1 is DFQATT and CDR2 is SNEGSKA (reference sequence). The CDR3 consists of 12 residues. V lost 6 bases and J lost 8; bases outside the gene matches: 1. The CDR3 loop reads CSAGTGGEKLFF. Written as DNA, the CDR3 is TGCAGTGCCGGGACAGGGGGCGAAAAACTGTTTTTT.

The chain is built from TRBV3-1 and TRBJ2-5, with 7 bases fitting TRBD2. Germline CDR1 is LGHDT and CDR2 is YNNKEL (reference sequence). This CDR3 has 15 amino acids. The V segment lost 4 bases and the J segment 3 bases; nucleotides outside the gene matches: 8. The CDR3 DNA reads TGTGCCAGCAGCCTCCCTTTGGGGGGGGAAGAGACCCAGTACTTC. It encodes CASSLPLGGEETQYF.

This clonotype is medium-sized (0.01 to 0.1%). V and J are TRBV11-2 and TRBJ1-1, with D possibly TRBD1 on 5 matching bases. V was shortened by 4 bases and J by 3 bases, with 9 bases between the two germline ends. The V gene's germline CDR1 is SGHAT and CDR2 FQNNGV. This CDR3 contains 13 residues. The CDR3 nucleotides are TGTGCCAGCAGCTCGACAGTGGACACTGAAGCTTTCTTT. Translation: CASSSTVDTEAFF.

This clonotype was found many times. The chain combines TRBV5-1 with TRBJ2-7; 7 nucleotides align to TRBD2. With 2 bases clipped from V and 0 bases from J, the junction kept 2 bases outside the gene matches. CDR1 and CDR2 (germline): SGHRS, YFSETQ. The CDR3 spans 14 residues. The CDR3 reads CASSFAGVSYEQYF. DNA of the CDR3: TGCGCCAGCAGCTTTGCGGGAGTCTCCTACGAGCAGTACTTC.

This chain joins TRBV5-1 and TRBJ1-6; tentatively, D is TRBD1 (5 bases). Trimming took 4 bases from V and 3 from J, leaving 11 bases between them. This CDR3 comprises 15 residues. CDR1 and CDR2 from the germline V gene are SGHRS and YFSETQ. CDR3 in DNA: TGCGCCAGCAGCCCCGGGACTTTCTATAATTCACCCCTCCACTTT. Its translation: CASSPGTFYNSPLHF.

This clonotype is termed medium-sized (0.01 to 0.1%). The CDR3 nucleotides are TGTGCCAGCAGAAGGGACAGAGGGGCAGATACGCAGTATTTT. Translation gives CASRRDRGADTQYF. The chain recombines TRBV7-2 with TRBJ2-3, with 7 positions matching TRBD1. This CDR3 comprises 14 residues. With V trimmed by 6 bases and J by 4 bases, 7 bases remained unmatched. Germline CDR1 reads SGHTA; CDR2 reads FQGNSA.

By sample fraction, this clonotype is medium-sized. The chain recombines TRBV2 with TRBJ2-7; a possible D gene is TRBD1 (5 bases). Trimming stripped 11 bases from V and 4 bases from J, with 18 bases between. Germline CDR1 is SNHLY and CDR2 is FYNNEI. CDR3 length: 13 residues. CDR3 sequence reads: CASSQGARYEQYF. Written as DNA, the CDR3 is TGTGCCTCATCCCAAGGGGCGAGATACGAGCAGTACTTC.

In its sample, this clonotype is medium-sized (0.01 to 0.1%). This rearrangement joins TRBV28 to TRBJ2-1; D is unresolved. CDR3 size: 12 residues. V lost 6 bases and J lost 3, with 6 bases in between. The germline V gene has CDR1 MDHEN and CDR2 SYDVKM. The CDR3 DNA is TGTGCCAGCAGCCCCATCTACAATGAGCAGTTCTTC. Translation gives CASSPIYNEQFF.

This clonotype is medium-sized (0.01 to 0.1%) within its sample. V gene TRBV29-1 combines with J gene TRBJ1-1; the match to TRBD1 covers 8 bases. Per the germline V gene, CDR1 is SQVTM and CDR2 is ANQGSEA. The CDR3 is made up of 15 amino acids. After removal of 0 bases from V and 4 bases from J, the junction contained 7 bases not matched to a gene. The CDR3 nucleotides read TGCAGCGTTGAAGATGAGGCAGGGGGCTTCACTGAAGCTTTCTTT. This gives the protein CSVEDEAGGFTEAFF.

This clonotype was recorded at least ten times. The chain combines TRBV7-3 with TRBJ2-5; TRBD2 agrees at 7 bases. The CDR3 is 15 residues long. The V segment lost 2 bases and the J segment 2 bases; nucleotides outside the gene matches: 5. CDR1 and CDR2 (germline): SGHTA, FQGTGA. Written as DNA, the CDR3 is TGTGCCAGCAGCTTAGGAGGGGAGGGTCAAGAGACCCAGTACTTC. This sequence encodes CASSLGGEGQETQYF.

This clonotype is classed as medium-sized. The chain joins TRBV6-1 to TRBJ1-1; D perhaps matches TRBD1 (6 bases). Germline CDR1 and CDR2: MNHNS and SASEGT. The CDR3 is 11 residues long. V was trimmed by 1 base and J by 13 bases, leaving 10 bases between them. The CDR3 region is CASSEGGHDFF. Written as DNA, the CDR3 is TGTGCCAGCAGTGAAGGGGGGCATGATTTCTTT.